Reported below is one T cell receptor beta chain. As yet, its antigen is unknown. These data are taken from a study of identical twins. Study-wide results and limits: The authors noted that invariant MAIT and iNKT cells could partly confound zero-insertion analyses.

Only healthy Caucasians were enrolled as donors. Germline V lookup: CDR1 ENHRY, CDR2 SYGVKD. V shed 3 bases and J shed 6 bases, with 15 bases lying between them. This CDR3 spans 15 amino acids. A universal primer binding site was introduced by template switching. The final cDNA contained unique molecular identifiers. TCRdb re-analysed the 5' RACE reads in MiXCR, keeping a single row per CDR3 protein. This repertoire shows under 1 million distinct CDR3 sequences, 10% to 15% found once; its top ten account for 1.5% to 2%. The sample was also linked to a second study, of yellow fever vaccine responses in identical twins.

The TCR originated in a woman aged 18-35 years in good health. The rearrangement joins TRBV10-3 to TRBJ2-1; D unclear. Sequenced material: PBMCs. This CDR3 reads CAISEGLNPANEQFF. CDR3 sequence (DNA): TGTGCCATCAGTGAAGGTCTAAACCCCGCCAATGAGCAGTTCTTC.